These 2 T cell receptor beta chains were all obtained from the same sample, sequenced in a study of vaccination and CD4 T cells after COVID-19. The Oncomine TCR Beta short-read assay was applied to DNA of cultured CD4+ T cells. One entry per CDR3 protein, called by TCRdb with MiXCR from the PCR reads. Counted here are about 16,000 distinct CDR3 sequences, roughly 57% occurring once; the ten biggest clones make up roughly 10%. Treatment: roughly 10-day PBMC culture with coronavirus spike peptide pools or control peptides (ViraFEST assay). No antigen has been identified for these receptors. The source material was CD4+ T cells from blood, cultured in vitro. All receptors come from a human donor who had recovered from COVID-19.

V is TRBV19 and J is TRBJ1-1, with D hard to call. CDR1 and CDR2 (germline): LNHDA, SQIVND (reference sequence). V was trimmed by 3 bases and J by 6 bases, leaving 14 bases between them. The CDR3 runs 14 residues. For the CDR3, the DNA is TGTGCCAGTAGTATCCCCGTTCGTGGCGCTGAAGCTTTCTTT. It encodes CASSIPVRGAEAFF.

The CDR3 spells CASSPLFGAQANEQYF. CDR3 bases: TGTGCCAGCTCACCACTGTTTGGGGCCCAGGCAAACGAGCAGTACTTC. The rearrangement joins TRBV18 to TRBJ2-7; maybe TRBD1 (5 bases). Germline-derived CDR1 and CDR2 are KGHSH and LQKENI. The V and J ends lost 1 base and 5 bases respectively, with 18 bases between them. This CDR3 is 16 amino acids long.